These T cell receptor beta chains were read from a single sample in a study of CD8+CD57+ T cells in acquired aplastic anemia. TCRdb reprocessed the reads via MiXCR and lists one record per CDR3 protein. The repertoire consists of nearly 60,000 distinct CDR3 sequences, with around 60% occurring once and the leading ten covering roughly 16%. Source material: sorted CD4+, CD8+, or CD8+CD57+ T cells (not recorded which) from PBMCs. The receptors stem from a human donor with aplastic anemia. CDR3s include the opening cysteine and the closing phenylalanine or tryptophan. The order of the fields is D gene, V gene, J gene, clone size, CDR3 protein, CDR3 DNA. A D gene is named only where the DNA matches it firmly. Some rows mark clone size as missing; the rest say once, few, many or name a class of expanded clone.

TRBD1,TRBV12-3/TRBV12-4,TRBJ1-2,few,CASSDTGTELWSGYTF,TGTGCCAGCAGTGACACCGGGACAGAGCTCTGGTCTGGCTACACCTTC
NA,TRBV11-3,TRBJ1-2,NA,CASSKTGNGYTF,TGTGCCAGCAGCAAGACCGGGAATGGCTACACCTTC
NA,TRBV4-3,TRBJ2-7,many,CASSQGVAREPYEQYF,TGCGCCAGCAGCCAAGGGGTGGCCAGGGAACCCTACGAGCAGTACTTC
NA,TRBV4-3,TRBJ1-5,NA,CASSQDLRSNQPQHF,TGCGCCAGCAGCCAAGATCTACGGAGCAATCAGCCCCAGCATTTT
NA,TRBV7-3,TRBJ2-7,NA,CASSLLAPYEQYF,TGTGCCAGCAGCTTGTTGGCGCCCTACGAGCAGTACTTC
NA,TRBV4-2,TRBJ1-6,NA,CASSLGAGVGSPLHF,TGTGCCAGCAGCCTGGGGGCAGGGGTAGGGTCACCCCTCCACTTT
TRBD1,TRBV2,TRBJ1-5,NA,CASSSDRGHLPQHF,TGTGCCAGCAGCTCCGACAGGGGCCACCTGCCCCAGCATTTT
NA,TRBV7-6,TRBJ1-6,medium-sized,CASSLGGVGSPLHF,TGTGCCAGCAGCTTAGGGGGCGTCGGATCACCCCTCCACTTT
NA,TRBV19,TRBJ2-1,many,CASSPGPSYNEQFF,TGTGCCAGCAGCCCGGGTCCTTCCTACAATGAGCAGTTCTTC
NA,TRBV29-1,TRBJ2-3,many,CSVEDEEMGTPTDTQYF,TGCAGCGTTGAAGATGAGGAAATGGGGACCCCCACAGATACGCAGTATTTT
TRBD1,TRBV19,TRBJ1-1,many,CASTLDRGEAFF,TGTGCCAGTACCCTGGACAGGGGTGAAGCTTTCTTT
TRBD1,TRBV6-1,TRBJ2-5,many,CASSLSEGALEETQYF,TGTGCCAGCAGCCTGAGCGAGGGGGCGCTGGAAGAGACCCAGTACTTC
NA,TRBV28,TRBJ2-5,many,CASSSWGGGETQYF,TGTGCCAGCAGTTCTTGGGGAGGGGGAGAGACCCAGTACTTC
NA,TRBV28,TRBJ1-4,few,CASSPRAPRGPNEKLFF,TGTGCCAGCAGTCCCCGGGCGCCTCGGGGACCTAATGAAAAACTGTTTTTT
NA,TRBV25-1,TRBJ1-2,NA,CASRAQAYGYTF,TGTGCCAGCAGGGCTCAGGCATATGGCTACACCTTC
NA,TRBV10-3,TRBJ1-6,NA,CAISYSVGTLHSPLHF,TGTGCCATCAGTTATAGCGTGGGCACACTGCATTCACCCCTCCACTTT
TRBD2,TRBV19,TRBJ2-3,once,CASSIKAGGPTDTQYF,TGTGCCAGTAGTATCAAAGCGGGGGGGCCGACAGATACGCAGTATTTT
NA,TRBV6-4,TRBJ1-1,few,CASSESIQAGESWTEAFF,TGTGCCAGCAGTGAGTCGATTCAGGCAGGGGAGTCGTGGACTGAAGCTTTCTTT
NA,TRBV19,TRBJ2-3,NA,CASTSGSWYTDTQYF,TGTGCCAGTACGTCAGGTTCCTGGTACACAGATACGCAGTATTTT
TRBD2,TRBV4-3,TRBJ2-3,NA,CASSQVAGGNTQYF,TGCGCCAGCAGCCAGGTAGCGGGCGGGAATACGCAGTATTTT
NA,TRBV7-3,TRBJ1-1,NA,CASSLKDAEAFF,TGTGCCAGCAGCTTAAAGGACGCCGAAGCTTTCTTT
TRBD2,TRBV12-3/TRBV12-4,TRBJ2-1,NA,CASSHGLAGDNEQFF,TGTGCCAGCAGCCACGGACTAGCGGGAGATAATGAGCAGTTCTTC
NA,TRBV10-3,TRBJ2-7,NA,CAISEGLGGSYEQYF,TGTGCCATCAGTGAGGGACTGGGCGGATCCTACGAGCAGTACTTC
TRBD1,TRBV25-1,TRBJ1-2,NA,CASSRRDSPRDGYTF,TGTGCCAGCAGTAGGAGGGACAGTCCTCGGGATGGCTACACCTTC
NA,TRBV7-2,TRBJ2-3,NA,CARRTRRGSQYF,TGTGCCCGCCGGACGCGTCGGGGGTCGCAGTATTTT
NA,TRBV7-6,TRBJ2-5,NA,CASSLEQGLGPQYF,TGTGCCAGCAGCTTAGAGCAGGGGTTGGGACCCCAGTACTTC
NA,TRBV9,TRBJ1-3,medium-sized,CASSPAPDSGNTIYF,TGTGCCAGCAGTCCGGCTCCCGACTCCGGAAACACCATATATTTT
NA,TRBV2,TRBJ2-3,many,CASMEASTDTQYF,TGTGCCAGCATGGAAGCTAGCACAGATACGCAGTATTTT
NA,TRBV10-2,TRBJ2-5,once,CASRLEGLETRYF,TGCGCCAGCAGGTTGGAGGGTTTGGAGACCCGGTACTTC
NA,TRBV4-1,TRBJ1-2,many,CASSQDQRDGYTF,TGCGCCAGCAGCCAAGATCAAAGGGATGGCTACACCTTC
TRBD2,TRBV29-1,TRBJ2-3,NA,CSVFLAGDTQYF,TGCAGCGTTTTTCTAGCGGGAGATACGCAGTATTTT
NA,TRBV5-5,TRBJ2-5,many,CASSKLQGSMETQYF,TGTGCCAGCAGCAAACTCCAGGGGTCGATGGAGACCCAGTACTTC
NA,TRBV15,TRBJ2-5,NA,CATSTPLGYIETQYF,TGTGCCACCAGCACCCCATTGGGTTACATCGAGACCCAGTACTTC
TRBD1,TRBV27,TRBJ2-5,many,CASSLSGTGMETQYF,TGTGCCAGCAGTTTATCCGGGACAGGGATGGAGACCCAGTACTTC
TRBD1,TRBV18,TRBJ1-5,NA,CANSPFGPGQEGNQPQHF,TGTGCCAACTCACCGTTCGGACCGGGACAGGAGGGGAATCAGCCCCAGCATTTT
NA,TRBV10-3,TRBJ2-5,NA,CASSPWAETQYF,TGTGCCAGCAGTCCGTGGGCGGAGACCCAGTACTTC
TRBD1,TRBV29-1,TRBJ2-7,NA,CSVEVYRETGYYEQYF,TGCAGCGTTGAAGTTTATCGCGAGACAGGGTACTACGAGCAGTACTTC
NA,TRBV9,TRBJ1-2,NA,CASSVGGARGYTF,TGTGCCAGCAGCGTGGGTGGGGCTCGGGGCTACACCTTC
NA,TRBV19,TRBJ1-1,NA,CASSMIPGRANTEALF,TGTGCCAGTAGTATGATTCCGGGACGGGCGAACACTGAAGCTCTCTTT
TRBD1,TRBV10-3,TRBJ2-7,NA,CAISARDRVTYEQYF,TGTGCCATCAGTGCCCGGGACAGGGTGACCTACGAGCAGTACTTC
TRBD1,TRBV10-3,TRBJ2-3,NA,CAISEGQGASTDTQYF,TGTGCCATCAGTGAGGGACAGGGGGCCAGCACAGATACGCAGTATTTT
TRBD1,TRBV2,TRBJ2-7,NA,CASKGDRGAGEQYF,TGTGCCAGCAAGGGAGACAGGGGAGCTGGCGAGCAGTACTTC
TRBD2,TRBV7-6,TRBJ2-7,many,CASSLRAGGLLYEQYF,TGTGCCAGCAGCTTAAGGGCGGGGGGGCTTTTGTATGAGCAGTACTTC
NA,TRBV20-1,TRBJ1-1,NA,CSADDRPTEAFF,TGCAGTGCGGACGACAGACCCACTGAAGCTTTCTTT
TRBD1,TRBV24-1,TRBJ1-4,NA,CATSAQQGEANEKLFF,TGTGCCACCAGTGCCCAGCAGGGGGAAGCTAATGAAAAACTGTTTTTT
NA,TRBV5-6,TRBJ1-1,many,CASSLGGELGTEAFF,TGTGCCAGCAGCTTGGGGGGGGAGCTCGGCACTGAAGCTTTCTTT
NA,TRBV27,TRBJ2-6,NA,CASSWSGANVLTF,TGTGCCAGCTCCTGGTCTGGGGCCAACGTCCTGACTTTC
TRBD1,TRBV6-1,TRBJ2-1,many,CASSEWTGMGYNEQFF,TGTGCCAGCAGTGAATGGACAGGGATGGGATACAATGAGCAGTTCTTC
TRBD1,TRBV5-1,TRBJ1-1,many,CASSLDWGTGGTEAFF,TGCGCCAGCAGCTTGGATTGGGGGACAGGGGGCACTGAAGCTTTCTTT
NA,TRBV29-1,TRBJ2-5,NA,CSVGRGQGGETQYF,TGCAGCGTTGGGAGAGGGCAGGGGGGAGAGACCCAGTACTTC
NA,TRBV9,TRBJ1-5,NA,CASSVGTARNQPQHF,TGTGCCAGCAGCGTAGGGACCGCCCGAAATCAGCCCCAGCATTTT
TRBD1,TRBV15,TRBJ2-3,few,CATSSRTGEADTQYF,TGTGCCACCAGCTCCCGGACAGGCGAGGCAGATACGCAGTATTTT
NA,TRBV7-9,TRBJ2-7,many,CASSQNPGRGGNYEQYF,TGTGCCAGCAGCCAGAACCCAGGGAGGGGGGGAAACTACGAGCAGTACTTC